This T cell receptor (beta chain) comes out of a study of blood T cell repertoires in COVID-19. The CDR3 totals 15 residues. Germline CDR1 is MNHEY and CDR2 is SVGAGI. V was clipped by 5 bases and J by 2 bases; unmatched bases: 6. This table comes from immunoSEQ multiplex PCR, and its TCRdb copy is limited to in-frame clones, with some not included. The table includes roughly 500,000 clones, roughly 89% detected once. This sequence joins TRBV6-5 and TRBJ2-3; TRBD2 aligns across 8 bases. Sequenced sample: peripheral blood. The receptor comes from a man aged 18 to 35 with COVID-19, enrolled during active disease. This CDR3 reads CASSPSAGATDTQYF. The CDR3 DNA follows: TGTGCCAGCAGTCCATCAGCGGGAGCCACAGATACGCAGTATTTT.